A selection of T cell receptor beta chains follows, all from one sample in a study of CD4+ T cells in melanoma. This table comes from immunoSEQ multiplex PCR, and its TCRdb copy is limited to in-frame clones, with some not included. The sample comprises 12,000 to 15,000 clones, approximately 63% of which are singletons, and roughly a sixth rests with the top ten. Source material: cells from a culture (not recorded whether cultured in vitro). The receptors shown here come from a human donor with melanoma. Each CDR3 is given with its conserved first and last residue.

>TRBV14|TRBJ1-1
CASSQGGTGVPKAFF
>TRBV6-5|TRBJ2-3
CASSLTSTDTQYF
>TRBV28|TRBJ1-2
CASSPGTGANYGYTF
>TRBV11-1|TRBJ2-7
CASSPIPGGPSYEQYF
>TRBV6-1|TRBJ2-7
CASSEQIPYEQYF
>TRBV19|TRBJ2-7
CASSEGGYEQYF
>TRBV6-5|-
CASSYTPGGFGHEQYF
>TRBV5-1|TRBJ2-3
CASSPRYSGADTQYF
>TRBV11-3|TRBJ1-1
CASSLVMGIKNTEAFF
>TRBV2|TRBJ2-2
CASVRAVTGELFF
>TRBV29-1|TRBJ1-2
CSGVDSGGYGYTF